This entry lists 14 T cell receptor beta chains sequenced from one sample in a study of human T cells and chemical hapten exposure. The time point was: pre-sensitization, week 0. The treatment is: therapeutic diphenylcyclopropenone sensitization with weekly scalp DPC. TCRdb reanalysed the RACE reads using MiXCR and keeps one entry per CDR3 protein. This table has about 68,000 distinct CDR3 sequences, 9.5% to 13% appearing once. Sequenced here: whole blood, sampled in connection with sensitization to the hapten diphenylcyclopropenone (DPC). These receptors were collected from a woman between 45 and 60 years old with alopecia areata. Some clones in this sample may be carry-over from other donors' samples.

The chain joins TRBV9 to TRBJ1-3, with unresolved D. With 0 bases removed from V and 0 bases from J, the gap between germline ends came to 7 bases. This CDR3 is 15 amino acids long. The germline V gene has CDR1 SGDLS and CDR2 YYNGEE. The CDR3 loop is CASSVGQSSGNTIYF. As DNA, the CDR3 is TGTGCCAGCAGCGTAGGACAAAGCTCTGGAAACACCATATATTTT.

The V and J genes are TRBV7-2 and TRBJ2-5; 7 bases line up with TRBD2. The CDR3 loop spans 15 amino acids. J lost 5 bases, V lost 5 bases, and 11 bases had no gene match. The germline gives CDR1 SGHTA, CDR2 FQGNSA. Here the CDR3 reads CASSPQGREAETQYF. The CDR3 DNA reads TGTGCCAGCAGCCCCCAAGGACGGGAGGCGGAGACCCAGTACTTC.

There are many counts of this clonotype. CDR3 sequence: CASSRLAGFQETQYF. CDR3 nucleotide sequence: TGTGCCAGCAGCAGACTAGCGGGGTTCCAAGAGACCCAGTACTTC. The chain employs TRBV7-8 and TRBJ2-5; 11 bases match TRBD2. Unmatched junction bases numbered 3, after V lost 5 bases and J lost 1 base. Germline CDR1 reads SGHVS; CDR2 reads FQNEAQ. This CDR3 contains 15 residues.

In this sample, this clonotype turned up many times. This CDR3 reads CASSYPSGYTF. The CDR3 DNA sequence: TGTGCCAGCAGTTACCCTTCTGGCTACACCTTC. This chain links TRBV6-2 or TRBV6-3 with TRBJ1-2; D ambiguous. The germline V and J ends were trimmed by 2 bases and 7 bases, with 5 bases remaining between them. This CDR3 region has 11 residues. Looked up from germline, CDR1 is MNHEY and CDR2 is SVGEGT.

This clonotype was counted a few times. The rearrangement links TRBV28 to TRBJ2-5; no clear D. The CDR3 consists of 14 residues. Per germline, CDR1 MDHEN and CDR2 SYDVKM. V shed 3 bases and J shed 7 bases, with 15 bases lying between them. The CDR3 region has the DNA TGTGCCAGCAGTTTTGAGTTAATTGGCGCGACCCAGTACTTC. This translates into CASSFELIGATQYF.

This chain uses TRBV28 with TRBJ2-2, with a weak D call TRBD1 (5 bases). V was cut by 5 bases and J by 6 bases, with 10 bases left in between. The CDR3 sequence is 13 residues long. From germline, CDR1 is MDHEN and CDR2 SYDVKM. CDR3 in DNA: TGTGCCAGCAGTCCCAGGGTTCCCGGGGAGCTGTTTTTT. This encodes CASSPRVPGELFF.

This clonotype was detected only a few times. The gene calls are TRBV5-1 and TRBJ1-1; D possibly corresponds to TRBD1 (6 bases). Per germline, CDR1 SGHRS and CDR2 YFSETQ. V gave up 7 bases and J gave up 1 base, with 17 bases separating them. CDR3 length: 15 amino acids. This CDR3 reads CASFNAQTGNTEAFF. CDR3 DNA: TGCGCCAGCTTCAACGCCCAGACAGGGAACACTGAAGCTTTCTTT.

This clonotype has at least ten counts. The chain employs TRBV20-1 and TRBJ1-2, with no clear D. The CDR3 runs 14 residues. Germline assignment: CDR1 DFQATT and CDR2 SNEGSKA (reference sequence). With 3 bases removed from V and 2 bases from J, the gap between germline ends came to 13 bases. CDR3 loop: CSAREQELNYGYTF. In nucleotides, the CDR3 is TGCAGTGCTAGGGAGCAGGAATTGAACTATGGCTACACCTTC.

The chain uses TRBV12-3 or TRBV12-4 and TRBJ1-1; weak D call: TRBD1 (6 bases). The V end was cut by 7 bases, the J end by 0 bases, with 24 bases between. This CDR3 has 18 amino acids. CDR3 sequence: CASTFPGEGGPLNTEAFF. As DNA, the CDR3 is TGTGCCAGCACCTTCCCTGGGGAGGGGGGCCCTTTGAACACTGAAGCTTTCTTT.

Many counts were recorded for this clonotype. The chain recombines TRBV6-5 with TRBJ1-5; no definite D call. V was cut by 10 bases and J by 9 bases, with 19 bases left in between. The CDR3 has 13 amino acids. Germline V gene data show CDR1 as MNHEY and CDR2 as SVGAGI. Written as DNA, the CDR3 is TGTGCCACGCGCGCTAGTTTGCTGGCGCCCCAGCATTTT. This sequence encodes CATRASLLAPQHF.

V and J are TRBV15 and TRBJ2-1, with D possibly TRBD1 on 6 matching bases. This CDR3 has 16 residues. V lost 2 bases and J lost 2, with 13 bases in between. Per germline, CDR1 LNHNV and CDR2 YYDKDF (reference sequence). The DNA of the CDR3 is TGTGCCACCAGCAGAACACAGGGAGTGACCTACAATGAGCAGTTCTTC. It translates to CATSRTQGVTYNEQFF.

The table lists this clonotype with a few counts. This chain links TRBV28 with TRBJ2-5; 14 positions agree with TRBD2. With V trimmed by 5 bases and J by 4 bases, 3 bases remained unmatched. CDR1 MDHEN and CDR2 SYDVKM come from the germline V gene. The CDR3 has 15 residues. The chain's CDR3 is CASSETSGRAETQYF. In DNA, the CDR3 is TGTGCCAGCAGTGAGACTAGCGGGAGGGCAGAGACCCAGTACTTC.

There are many counts of this clonotype. The V call is TRBV29-1, the J call TRBJ2-5, with 10 nucleotides matching TRBD1. CDR1 and CDR2 from the germline V gene are SQVTM and ANQGSEA. This CDR3 is built from 12 residues. V dropped 6 bases and J dropped 7; count of bases not matched to a gene: 5. The DNA of the CDR3 is TGCAGCGTGGACAGGGGGACGTGGACCCAGTACTTC. Its translation: CSVDRGTWTQYF.

To note about this clonotype: A much larger clone is a single base away; this may be a read error. The conserved phenylalanine or tryptophan normally closing the CDR3 is absent here, so this likely arose from a read error. The chain couples TRBV20-1 to TRBJ2-3, with 8 bases lining up with TRBD2. The germline V gene encodes CDR1 DFQATT and CDR2 SNEGSKA (reference sequence). V was clipped by 0 bases and J by 2 bases; unmatched bases: 7. The CDR3 totals 16 residues. Here the CDR3 DNA reads TGCAGTGCTAGAGATCTAATAGCGGGGTACACAGATACGCAGTATATT. It codes for CSARDLIAGYTDTQYI.